The text below deals with one T cell receptor beta chain. The target of this receptor is not known. Base quality data are lacking; no much larger clone is found one base away. The germline V gene specifies SNHLY as CDR1 and FYNNEI as CDR2. Its CDR3 holds 15 amino acids, cysteine through phenylalanine. Only the CDR3 DNA is retained, 45 bases long and in frame from the first base. The junction shows trimming of 1 base on V and 1 base on J, and the gene matches do not reach 3 bases of it. PBMCs were isolated by Ficoll-Paque density gradient centrifugation. The data were taken from a study of T-cell memory formation after mild COVID-19 (TCRdb year 2021). As for the study more broadly: TCR sequence clusters from the two donors were largely donor specific. Longitudinal TCRalpha and TCRbeta repertoire sequencing tracked T-cell clones expanding and contracting after mild COVID-19 in a couple of donors. The cohort was made up of two young adult volunteers, one female and one male, who were previously healthy.

The data were produced on an Illumina NovaSeq 6000. TCRalpha and TCRbeta cDNA libraries were built by 5'RACE with constant-segment primers, adding sample barcodes and unique molecular identifiers. Trizol reagent was used to extract RNA from every sample. Library amplification was performed in two PCR steps, and a second sample barcode and Illumina TruSeq adapters were introduced in the second step. Libraries were sequenced on an Illumina NovaSeq with 2 x 150 bp paired-end reads. As for the authors' bioinformatics: The reads were demultiplexed and collapsed into UMI-guided consensus sequences using migec v1.2.7. Using mixcr v2.1.11, UMI consensuses were aligned to TRA and TRB V and J templates and then assembled into clonotypes. A clonotype was counted as expanded or contracted only when both edgeR and NoisET called the clonotype significant, with the noise models trained on biological replicates. For edgeR calls, a false discovery rate-adjusted p below 0.01 and a log2 fold-change threshold of 1 were applied. As an exploratory analysis of dynamics, max-normalized trajectories of the 1000 most abundant clonotypes were examined by PCA with hierarchical clustering. Each responding clone was given a CD4 or CD8 phenotype based on the CD4+ and CD8+ repertoires, which had been sequenced separately. TCRdb itself trimmed the public reads at Q25 with fastp, ran MiXCR and retained productive beta chains. Rows with a matching CDR3 protein are joined into one entry that keeps the most common DNA and genes. TCRdb's processing, not the authors' own work, is the source of the V and J calls. Counted in this sample were 210,000 or so distinct CDR3 sequences; approximately 20% of them appeared once. Jointly, the top ten make up roughly 2.4% of the sample.

The investigation overall reported the following: Contracting CD4+ clones turned up mainly in the CM and EM memory subsets, whereas EMRA was where CD8+ clones were enriched. Clones that contracted from day 15 to 85 showed balanced CD4/CD8 phenotypes, whereas a second wave of clones that expanded from day 15 to 37 leaned towards CD4+. Some responding clones were detected in pre-infection memory, which suggested that pre-existing cross-reactive memory T cells had joined the SARS-CoV-2 response. Only two mild cases were covered in the study, and larger cohorts including severe cases with pre-infection samples were considered necessary. Whether the second-wave clones peaking on day 37 were SARS-CoV-2 specific was not confirmed.

The origin of this receptor is an adult woman who had mild COVID-19 (a few samples of this study predate the infection). The sample titles of this study are shuffled in the database, so cell type and time point are left out; the donor was told from shared clones. This receptor chain uses TRBV2 and TRBJ2-5, and 7 junction bases match TRBD1. Input material: PBMCs or a T cell subset sorted from them (not recorded which). The CDR3 protein is CASSEGTGPQETQYF. The nucleotide sequence is given as TGTGCCAGCAGTGAAGGGACAGGACCCCAAGAGACCCAGTACTTC.